Each of the 15 T cell receptor beta chains below was sequenced from the same sample in a study of beta chain features in type 1 diabetes. The investigators reverse transcribed all of the isolated RNA, so they sequenced expressed TCRB transcripts. Sequencing used immunoSEQ multiplex PCR; TCRdb keeps in-frame clones, though not all of them. The repertoire holds fewer than 45,000 clones, with about 65% as singletons. The sequenced material came from Tregs from blood. The origin of the receptors is a woman aged 30 to 39 in good health.

The chain recombines TRBV28 with TRBJ2-7, with 8 bases that match TRBD1. This CDR3 comprises 14 residues. Trimming at V came to 3 bases and at J to 6 bases, leaving 7 bases not matched to a gene. Germline V gene sequence: CDR1 MDHEN, CDR2 SYDVKM. The CDR3 bases are TGTGCCAGCAGTTTTGCAGGACAGGGAGGCGAGCAGTACTTC. It specifies CASSFAGQGGEQYF.

The chain recombines TRBV15 with TRBJ1-2; TRBD1 is a possible D gene (5 bases). The ends were cut back, 2 bases at V and 8 bases at J, with 9 bases in the middle. The germline V gene has CDR1 LNHNV and CDR2 YYDKDF (reference sequence). There are 12 residues in the CDR3. CDR3 amino acids: CATSRSTGGYTF. In nucleotides, the CDR3 is TGTGCCACCAGCAGATCCACAGGCGGCTACACCTTC.

The V call is TRBV28, the J call TRBJ2-7, with TRBD2 identical over 9 bases. Germline values: CDR1 MDHEN, CDR2 SYDVKM. The J segment lost 2 bases and the V segment lost 3 bases, leaving 2 bases of the junction unmatched. CDR3 length equals 14 residues. The CDR3: CASSFTSGPYEQYF. As DNA, the CDR3 is TGTGCCAGCAGTTTCACTAGCGGGCCCTACGAGCAGTACTTC.

This clone has just a few counts. The gene calls are TRBV18 and TRBJ2-7, with 8 bases that match TRBD1. With V trimmed by 3 bases and J by 2 bases, 12 bases remained unmatched. The CDR3 totals 17 residues. Per the germline V gene, CDR1 is KGHSH and CDR2 is LQKENI. The CDR3 coding sequence is TGTGCCAGCTCACCGACAGCCACAGGGGGATCCCCCTACGAGCAGTACTTC. The encoded protein is CASSPTATGGSPYEQYF.

The rearrangement joins TRBV18 to TRBJ1-6; the match to TRBD1 covers 8 bases. Looked up from germline, CDR1 is KGHSH and CDR2 is LQKENI. The CDR3 covers 15 residues. Unmatched junction bases numbered 9, after V lost 4 bases and J lost 10 bases. CDR3 coding DNA: TGTGCCAGCTCACGCTCGACAGGGGACGAATCACCCCTCCACTTT. Translating it yields CASSRSTGDESPLHF.

The sample holds one count of this clone. V and J are TRBV11-2 and TRBJ2-7, with 10 bases aligning to TRBD2. Trimming at V came to 0 bases and at J to 7 bases, leaving 21 bases not matched to a gene. This CDR3 comprises 20 residues. The germline V gene encodes CDR1 SGHAT and CDR2 FQNNGV. The CDR3 DNA sequence: TGTGCCAGCAGCTTAGATGGCAGGATGGTACTCAGCGGGAGGGCCGGGGAGCAGTACTTC. This codes for CASSLDGRMVLSGRAGEQYF.

This chain connects TRBV11-3 to TRBJ2-1; 7 positions match TRBD2. In germline, CDR1 is SGHNT, CDR2 YENEEA. V gave up 5 bases and J gave up 3 bases; unmatched junction bases: 10. This CDR3 has 16 amino acids. CDR3 nucleotides: TGTGCCAGCAGCCAACAAGCGGGCGGGGGCTACAATGAGCAGTTCTTC. It encodes CASSQQAGGGYNEQFF.

The chain carries TRBV4-3 and TRBJ2-7; D is perhaps TRBD1 (5 bases). CDR3 size: 15 residues. V lost 4 bases and J lost 0, with 13 bases in between. CDR1 is LGHNA and CDR2 is YSLEER in the germline V gene. CDR3 amino acids: CASSLQVRGSYEQYF. The CDR3 bases are TGCGCCAGCAGCCTCCAGGTTAGGGGCTCCTACGAGCAGTACTTC.

This clone was detected a few times. The V call is TRBV6-1, the J call TRBJ2-2; TRBD1 aligns across 7 bases. Unmatched junction bases numbered 15, after V lost 4 bases and J lost 1 base. CDR1 MNHNS and CDR2 SASEGT come from the germline V gene. The CDR3 has 19 amino acids. The CDR3 protein is CASSGGSLRGRLNTGELFF. DNA of the CDR3: TGTGCCAGCAGTGGAGGTTCGTTAAGGGGGCGTTTGAACACCGGGGAGCTGTTTTTT.

The CDR3 here is CASSPLAGDTGELFF. CDR3 DNA sequence: TGCGCCAGCAGCCCCCTAGCGGGAGACACCGGGGAGCTGTTTTTT. This sequence joins TRBV5-1 and TRBJ2-2; 10 nucleotides match TRBD2. The CDR3 consists of 15 residues. V shed 4 bases, J shed 3 bases, and the junction held 3 bases outside the gene matches. The germline V gene encodes CDR1 SGHRS and CDR2 YFSETQ.

The chain couples TRBV2 to TRBJ2-7; 8 bases agree with TRBD1. Trimming removed 7 bases from V and 4 bases from J; junction bases left unmatched: 3. Germline V CDR1 and CDR2: SNHLY, FYNNEI. The CDR3 covers 12 residues. CDR3 bases: TGTGCCAGCACCCGACAGGGGTACGAGCAGTACTTC. It is translated as CASTRQGYEQYF.

This clone was detected a few times. The chain recombines TRBV7-2 with TRBJ1-2, with a possible D match to TRBD1 (6 bases). Germline V CDR1 and CDR2: SGHTA, FQGNSA. Trimming pared 2 bases from V and 6 bases from J, leaving 16 bases between. The CDR3 totals 15 residues. The chain's CDR3 is CASSLNWGQRNGYTF. CDR3 coding DNA: TGTGCCAGCAGCTTAAATTGGGGGCAACGAAATGGCTACACCTTC.

V is TRBV5-6 and J is TRBJ1-6; D might be TRBD1 (6 bases). Deletions cut 0 bases from V and 8 bases from J, with 12 bases between. The CDR3 runs 15 residues. CDR1 and CDR2 (germline): SGHDT, YYEEEE. CDR3 protein: CASSLAAGVDSPLHF. The CDR3 coding sequence is TGTGCCAGCAGCTTGGCCGCAGGGGTGGATTCACCCCTCCACTTT. The variable domain in full, completed from reference TRBV5-6 and TRBJ1-6, reads DAGVTQSPTHLIKTRGQQVTLRCSPKSGHDTVSWYQQALGQGPQFIFQYYEEEERQRGNFPDRFSGHQFPNYSSELNVNALLLGDSALYLCASSLAAGVDSPLHFGNGTRLTVT.

CDR3 amino acids: CASYPGQGYNEQFF. The DNA for the CDR3 is TGTGCCAGCTATCCGGGACAGGGTTACAATGAGCAGTTCTTC. The rearrangement uses TRBV6-5 and TRBJ2-1, with 9 bases lining up with TRBD1. Germline loops: CDR1 MNHEY, CDR2 SVGAGI. The CDR3 sequence is 14 residues long. The ends lost 8 bases at V and 4 bases at J; junction bases unmatched: 6.

The CDR3 DNA reads TGTGCCAGCAGCTGGGAACAGGGGACGGGGACCCAGTACTTC. This translates into CASSWEQGTGTQYF. The chain is built from TRBV7-2 and TRBJ2-5, with TRBD1 identical over 7 bases. Germline CDR1 and CDR2: SGHTA and FQGNSA. This CDR3 region has 14 residues. Unmatched junction bases numbered 9, after V lost 4 bases and J lost 7 bases.